Listed below are T cell receptor beta chains from one sample, sequenced in a study of cytomegalovirus exposure and HLA in healthy donors. TCRdb's table, derived via immunoSEQ multiplex PCR, lists solely in-frame clones and lacks some. This table lists 150,000 to 250,000 clones. Sequenced sample: PBMCs. These receptors all come from a boy under 18 in good health and CMV-seronegative. Both conserved end residues are trimmed from each CDR3. A D gene is named only where the DNA matches it firmly.

TRBJ1-1 | TRBV7-2 | - | ASSNPPNTEAF
TRBJ1-1 | TRBV25-1 | - | ASSEYSPGGNTEAF
TRBJ2-3 | TRBV2 | TRBD2 | ASSSGLAGAYTQY
TRBJ1-2 | TRBV18 | - | ASSPSPGEGGYT
TRBJ1-2 | TRBV19 | - | ATISGNYGYT
TRBJ2-3 | TRBV5-1 | TRBD1 | ASSPVEGASTDTQY
TRBJ2-5 | TRBV7-9 | - | ASSLVGYQETQY
TRBJ1-3 | TRBV9 | - | ASGLRSSGNTIY
TRBJ2-7 | TRBV7-6 | TRBD2 | ASSLEAGGPYYEQY
TRBJ1-5 | TRBV2 | - | ASSVRQIPNQPQH
TRBJ1-1 | TRBV27 | TRBD1 | ASRDRGRVNTEAF
TRBJ2-5 | TRBV5-4 | - | ASSPIGGPGETQY
TRBJ1-2 | TRBV7-9 | - | ASSLIGQGKGYT
TRBJ2-1 | TRBV7-9 | - | ASSSRYTEQF
TRBJ2-7 | TRBV10-1 | - | ASSVGGGGEQY
TRBJ1-2 | TRBV13 | - | ASSRGGLRANYGYT
TRBJ2-7 | TRBV7-9 | TRBD2 | ASSAAGGAYEQY
TRBJ1-4 | TRBV5-4 | TRBD1 | ASSWTGYGEKLF
TRBJ2-1 | TRBV4-1 | TRBD2 | ASSRLGLAGGPGQF
TRBJ1-5 | TRBV19 | TRBD1 | TSSSGTGGWQPQH
TRBJ1-2 | TRBV28 | - | ASSGNRASLT
TRBJ1-2 | TRBV9 | - | ASSPSSNYGYT
TRBJ2-7 | TRBV6-1 | TRBD1 | ASSGNRGPFSEQY
- | TRBV2 | TRBD2 | ASTPSPGGSYEQY
TRBJ1-2 | TRBV6-6 | - | ASRADASVGT
TRBJ2-7 | TRBV5-1 | - | ASSSGFLSYEQY
TRBJ1-5 | TRBV27 | TRBD1 | ASSLSFWDRGDQPQH
TRBJ2-3 | TRBV25-1 | - | ASSGWRQNTDTQY
TRBJ2-6 | TRBV6-4 | - | ASSDSRGANVLT
TRBJ2-1 | TRBV4-3 | - | ASSQGRGSYNEQF
- | TRBV28 | - | ASSLWQTLSYEQY